A single T cell receptor beta chain is shown here with its context. These data originate in a study of low-dose radiotherapy and immunotherapy resistance in tumors. About the study: Those assigned to Cohort 2 were treated with 1 Gy per fraction every two weeks (13 Gy in total over 26 weeks).

Covering alpha and beta chains, TRAV- and TRBV-specific primers were used for the first-strand cDNA. A constant-region primer paired with the V-primer adapter amplified TCRs over around 18 PCR cycles. Amplifying the isolated mRNA was done by in vitro transcription. Each CDR3 protein gets one entry after TCRdb re-called the reads with MiXCR. The repertoire consists of some 13,000 distinct CDR3 sequences, with approximately 68% occurring once and the leading ten covering 4% to 5.5%. Ipilimumab, nivolumab, aspirin, low-dose cyclophosphamide and low-dose radiotherapy were administered to donors. Advanced solid tumors without tumor-infiltrating lymphocytes were required for inclusion. The CDR3 is 14 residues long. Per the germline V gene, CDR1 is DFQATT and CDR2 is SNEGSKA (reference sequence). V shed 3 bases, J shed 4 bases, and the junction held 8 bases outside the gene matches.

The chain uses TRBV20-1 and TRBJ2-7, with 8 bases identical to TRBD2. The origin of this receptor is a human donor with advanced metastatic prostate, ovarian, gallbladder or colorectal cancer (not recorded which). This table probably holds off-target reads from a library built for another chain. The CDR3 nucleotides read TGCAGTGCTAGTAGGGCGGGGGGCGCGTACGAGCAGTACTTC. Protein: CSASRAGGAYEQYF.